The clone carrying this T cell receptor (beta chain) was detected only a few times. Its target is not known. The data were obtained in a study of early T cells in non-severe SARS-CoV-2 infection. Study-level information: Whole-blood bulk RNA, unsorted, was sequenced, and chains were unpaired.

Overall study findings and caveats: Anti-spike CD8 specificities were favored by VDJdb matching, whose results missed private and CD4 specificities.

Unique molecular identifiers (one per individual cDNA molecule) were attached. TCRdb re-called the 5' RACE reads with MiXCR, one entry per CDR3 protein. The sample lists over 95,000 distinct CDR3 sequences, approximately 16% occurring once. V lost 5 bases and J lost 1, with 8 bases in between. Germline CDR1 and CDR2: DFQATT and SNEGSKA (reference sequence). The CDR3 extends over 13 amino acids. The sample comprised whole blood. The chain uses TRBV20-1 and TRBJ2-2, with a weak D call TRBD1 (5 bases). The sequence was collected from an adult who was a healthcare worker with PCR-confirmed SARS-CoV-2 infection or an uninfected control (not recorded which). The CDR3 protein is CSAPDRNTGELFF. CDR3 coding DNA: TGCAGTGCTCCAGACAGGAACACCGGGGAGCTGTTTTTT.